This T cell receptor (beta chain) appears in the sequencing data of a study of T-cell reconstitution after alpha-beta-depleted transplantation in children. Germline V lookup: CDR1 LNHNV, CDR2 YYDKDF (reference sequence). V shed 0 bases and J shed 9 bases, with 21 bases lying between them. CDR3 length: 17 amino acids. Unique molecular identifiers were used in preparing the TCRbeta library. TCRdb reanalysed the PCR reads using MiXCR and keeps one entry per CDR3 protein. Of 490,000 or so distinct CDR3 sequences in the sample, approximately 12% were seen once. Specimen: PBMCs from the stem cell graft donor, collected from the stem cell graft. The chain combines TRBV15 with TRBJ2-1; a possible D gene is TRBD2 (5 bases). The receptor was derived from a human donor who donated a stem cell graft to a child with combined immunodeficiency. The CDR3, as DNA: TGTGCCACCAGCAGAGAGAACGGTAGCTTAGAGGAGGCTGAGCAGTTCTTC. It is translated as CATSRENGSLEEAEQFF.